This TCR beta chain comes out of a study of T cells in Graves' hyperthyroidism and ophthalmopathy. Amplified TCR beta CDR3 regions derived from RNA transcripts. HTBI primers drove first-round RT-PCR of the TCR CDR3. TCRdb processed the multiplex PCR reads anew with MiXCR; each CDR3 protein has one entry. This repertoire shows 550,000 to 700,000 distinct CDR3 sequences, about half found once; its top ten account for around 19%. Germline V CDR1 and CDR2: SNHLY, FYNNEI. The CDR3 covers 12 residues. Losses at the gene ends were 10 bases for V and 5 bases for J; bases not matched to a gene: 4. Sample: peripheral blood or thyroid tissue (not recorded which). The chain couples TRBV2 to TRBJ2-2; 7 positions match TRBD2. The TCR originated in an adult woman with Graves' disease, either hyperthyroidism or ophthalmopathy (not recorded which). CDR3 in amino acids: CATLAQTGELFF. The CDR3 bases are TGTGCCACACTAGCGCAGACCGGGGAGCTGTTTTTT.